The present T cell receptor beta chain was sequenced within a study of PD-1 blockade in classical Hodgkin lymphoma. Study-level results: Prior to therapy, complete responders displayed diversity much like that of newly diagnosed patients. Reports indicated that newly diagnosed patients had lower baseline TCR diversity than healthy donors did.

Concerning this clone: Its antigen remains unidentified.

In every patient, relapse followed autologous stem cell transplantation, while exposure to brentuximab vedotin differed. Relapsed/refractory classical Hodgkin lymphoma patients had complete, partial or progressive responses. With 5 bases removed from V and 1 base from J, the gap between germline ends came to 8 bases. Germline V CDR1 and CDR2: LNHDA, SQIVND (reference sequence). The CDR3 has 13 amino acids. This table comes from immunoSEQ multiplex PCR, and its TCRdb copy is limited to in-frame clones, with some not included. The sample consists of roughly 55,000 clones, over 75% of them appearing once.

V usage is TRBV19 and J usage is TRBJ1-1; TRBD1 is a possible D gene (5 bases). The sequence was collected from a human donor with classical Hodgkin lymphoma. The specimen comprised peripheral blood mononuclear cells (PBMCs), sampled at baseline. Here the CDR3 reads CASSVGQNTEAFF. In DNA, the CDR3 is TGTGCCAGTAGTGTGGGGCAGAACACTGAAGCTTTCTTT.